This is a list of T cell receptor beta chains from one sample in a study of CD8 T cells in Susac syndrome. Using its own MiXCR run on the immunoSEQ multiplex PCR reads, TCRdb lists one record per CDR3 protein. Of about 140,000 distinct CDR3 sequences detected, around 94% appear once; the ten largest clones hold around 0.29%. Specimen: CD8+ T cells from PBMCs. All receptors come from a human donor in good health. The CDR3 runs from the conserved cysteine through the conserved F or W. A D gene is named only where the DNA matches it firmly. Clone size is stated in some rows and not others, as once, few, many or a class when expanded.

v_call	clone_size	d_call	j_call	cdr3_nt	cdr3_aa
TRBV20-1	NA	TRBD1	TRBJ2-7	TGCAGTGCTAGGCCCGGACAGGGGTACGAGCAGTACTTC	CSARPGQGYEQYF
TRBV20-1	NA	NA	TRBJ2-7	TGCAGTGCTAGAGATTTTGGAGGGGCGACCTACGAGCAGTACTTC	CSARDFGGATYEQYF
TRBV7-8	NA	NA	TRBJ2-5	TGTGCCAGCAGAACGGACCTGGTGTGGGAGACCCAGTACTTC	CASRTDLVWETQYF
TRBV9	NA	NA	TRBJ1-2	TGTGCCAGCAGCGTAGATGGGGAAGAGGATGGCTACACCTTC	CASSVDGEEDGYTF
TRBV11-2	NA	NA	TRBJ1-2	TGTGCCAGCAGCTTAGTTGACACAGCATGGGGCTACACCTTC	CASSLVDTAWGYTF
TRBV4-3	once	NA	TRBJ2-1	TGCGCCAGCAGCCAAGGGCAGGCCTCCTACAATGAGCAGTTCTTC	CASSQGQASYNEQFF
TRBV27	NA	NA	TRBJ1-2	TGTGCCAGCAGTTCTCTTGAGGGGGTTAGCTATGGCTACACCTTC	CASSSLEGVSYGYTF
TRBV20-1	NA	TRBD1	TRBJ1-2	TGCAGTGCCAGGGACAGGAGTATCGTTGGCTATGGCTACACCTTC	CSARDRSIVGYGYTF
TRBV29-1	NA	TRBD2	TRBJ2-1	TGCAGCGTTGTAGCGGGACTCAGGTTCTTC	CSVVAGLRFF
TRBV20-1	NA	NA	TRBJ1-2	TGCAGTGCTAGAATAGGTGGCTACACCTTC	CSARIGGYTF
TRBV7-9	NA	NA	TRBJ2-1	TGTGCCAGCAGCACCTTCAAGGACAATGAGCAGTTCTTC	CASSTFKDNEQFF
TRBV6-5	NA	NA	TRBJ2-5	TGTGCCAGCAAGGCTCTCGACAGGCAAGAGACCCAGTACTTC	CASKALDRQETQYF
TRBV25-1	NA	TRBD2	TRBJ2-5	TGTGCCAGCACGGAGGCGGGAGGAGGTGAGACCCAGTACTTC	CASTEAGGGETQYF
TRBV12-3/TRBV12-4	NA	NA	TRBJ2-1	TGTGCCAGCAGTTCCGCGAGCCCAATCAATGAGCAGTTCTTC	CASSSASPINEQFF
TRBV6-5	once	NA	TRBJ2-7	TGTGCCAGCAGTTGGGGAATTCGGGGCTCCTACGAGCAGTACTTC	CASSWGIRGSYEQYF
TRBV27	NA	NA	TRBJ2-7	TGTGCCAGCAGTTTCGCGACAGAGACCTACGAGCAGTACTTC	CASSFATETYEQYF
TRBV7-9	NA	NA	TRBJ2-1	TGTGCCAGCAGCTTTCCTGAGTCCTACAATGAGCAGTTCTTC	CASSFPESYNEQFF
TRBV20-1	NA	NA	TRBJ1-6	TGCAGTGCTGACACAAGAAACTCCTATAATTCACCCCTCCACTTT	CSADTRNSYNSPLHF
TRBV29-1	once	NA	TRBJ2-7	TGCAGCGTTTCGACCGACCCTCCGGGCCACGAGCAGTACTTC	CSVSTDPPGHEQYF
TRBV13	NA	NA	TRBJ2-5	TGTGCCAGCAGCCCCGGACGGAATCCAGAGACCCAGTACTTC	CASSPGRNPETQYF
TRBV27	NA	NA	TRBJ2-1	TGTGCCAGCAGTTTAATTGCAGGGCCGAATGAGCAGTTCTTC	CASSLIAGPNEQFF
TRBV6-5	NA	NA	TRBJ2-1	TGTGCCAGCAGTTACGGCACGGTTGGGGTCAATGAGCAGTTCTTC	CASSYGTVGVNEQFF
TRBV12-3/TRBV12-4	NA	NA	TRBJ1-5	TGTGCCAGCTCGGTGGATAGCAATCAGCCCCAGCATTTT	CASSVDSNQPQHF
TRBV30	once	TRBD1	TRBJ1-2	TGTGCCTTGACAGGGCCGGACTATGGCTACACCTTC	CALTGPDYGYTF
TRBV27	NA	TRBD1	TRBJ2-5	TGTGCCAGCAGTGTACAGGGGGCAGAAGAGACCCAGTACTTC	CASSVQGAEETQYF
TRBV6-5	NA	TRBD2	TRBJ2-5	TGTGCCAGCACGCCAGACGGGGGACTACAAGAGACCCAGTACTTC	CASTPDGGLQETQYF
TRBV29-1	NA	NA	TRBJ2-7	TGCAGCGTTGAAGGGGTCGAGCAGTACTTC	CSVEGVEQYF
TRBV4-2	NA	NA	TRBJ2-7	TGTGCCAGCAGCCAAGGTAACGAGCAGTACTTC	CASSQGNEQYF
TRBV30	NA	NA	TRBJ1-5	TGTGCCTGGAGTGTACTAGGGAATCAGCCCCAGCATTTT	CAWSVLGNQPQHF
TRBV28	NA	TRBD1	TRBJ1-5	TGTGCCAGCAGCCTGACAGGGTTTGGCAATCAGCCCCAGCATTTT	CASSLTGFGNQPQHF
TRBV23-1	NA	NA	TRBJ2-5	TGCGCCAGCAGTCGCGGGGCAATCCAAGAGACCCAGTACTTC	CASSRGAIQETQYF
TRBV28	NA	TRBD2	TRBJ2-1	TGTGCCAGCATTGCTAGCGGAGATGAGCAGTTCTTC	CASIASGDEQFF
TRBV28	NA	TRBD1	TRBJ2-7	TGTGCCAGCAGTACCGTCTGGGACAGGGCCTACGAGCAGTACTTC	CASSTVWDRAYEQYF
TRBV6-2/TRBV6-3	NA	NA	TRBJ2-7	TGTGCCAGCAGCTTGGGACCGGGACCATCAACCTACGAGCAGTACTTC	CASSLGPGPSTYEQYF
TRBV27	once	NA	TRBJ2-3	TGTGCCAGCAGTTCCGGGGGAATAAGCACAGATACGCAGTATTTT	CASSSGGISTDTQYF
TRBV9	NA	NA	TRBJ1-1	TGTGCCAGCAGCCTTTTCGAGACAGGGAACACTGAAGCTTTCTTT	CASSLFETGNTEAFF
TRBV27	NA	TRBD2	TRBJ2-7	TGTGCCAGCAGTAGTGGACTAGCGGTCCACTACGAGCAGTACTTC	CASSSGLAVHYEQYF
TRBV4-2	NA	NA	TRBJ2-3	TGTGCCAGCAGACAACAGGACACAGATACGCAGTATTTT	CASRQQDTDTQYF